The source of this T cell receptor beta chain is a study of cytotoxic CD8 clonotypes in ibrutinib-treated CLL. Clones were read by immunoSEQ multiplex PCR, and TCRdb kept only the in-frame ones, dropping some. The repertoire holds 45,000 to 70,000 clones, with 56% as singletons. Germline lookup yields CDR1 MGHDK and CDR2 SYGVNS. J lost 7 bases, V lost 1 base, and 6 bases had no gene match. The CDR3 extends over 14 amino acids. With respect to this clone: No antigen is known for it.

General study points: Baseline-level clonality went beyond age-matched healthy donors and moved in step with circulating CD8+ T-cell counts. At progression, clonality fell back toward baseline after rising at ibrutinib response.

This TCR derives from a human donor with chronic lymphocytic leukemia. Sample: PBMCs, taken after 24 months of ibrutinib treatment. This chain links TRBV25-1 with TRBJ2-5; 7 bases line up with TRBD2. The CDR3 nucleotides read TGTGCCAGCAGTGAATTTGGGACTATCGGGACCCAGTACTTC. Translating gives CASSEFGTIGTQYF.